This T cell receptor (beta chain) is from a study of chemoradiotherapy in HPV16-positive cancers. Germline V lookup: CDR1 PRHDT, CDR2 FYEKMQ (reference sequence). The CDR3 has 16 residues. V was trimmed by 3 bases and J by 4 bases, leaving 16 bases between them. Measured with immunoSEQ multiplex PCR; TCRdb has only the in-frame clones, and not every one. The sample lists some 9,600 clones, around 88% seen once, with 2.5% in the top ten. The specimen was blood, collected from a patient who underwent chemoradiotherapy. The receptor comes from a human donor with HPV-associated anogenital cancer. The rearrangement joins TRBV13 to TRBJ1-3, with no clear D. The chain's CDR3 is CASSFSFPSGGNTIYF. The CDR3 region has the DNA TGTGCCAGCAGCTTCTCGTTTCCCTCGGGAGGAAACACCATATATTTT.